This TCR beta chain was observed in a study of T cells in Graves' hyperthyroidism and ophthalmopathy. This clonotype was counted ten times or more. Its antigen remains unknown. The CDR3 consists of 12 residues. Per germline, CDR1 SEHNR and CDR2 FQNEAQ (reference sequence). The germline V and J ends were trimmed by 4 bases and 7 bases, with 8 bases remaining between them. Findings and caveats of the study: It was a median approximately 6 months before onset that the model predicted ophthalmopathy.

RNA transcripts yielded amplified TCR beta CDR3 regions. The HTBI primer set was used in a first-round RT-PCR of the TCR CDR3. TCRdb called the multiplex PCR reads again in MiXCR, with one record for every CDR3 protein. Of some 340,000 distinct CDR3 sequences in the sample, roughly 13% were seen once. A Clinical Activity Score of at least 3, a NOSPECS grade of at least 4 and a duration under 3 months were recorded in the ophthalmopathy patients. Diagnosis rested on symptoms, serum thyroxine and TRAb, thyroid ultrasound, and orbital computed tomography. The source of this sequence is a woman aged 40 to 55 with Graves' ophthalmopathy. The chain couples TRBV7-9 to TRBJ2-1; D perhaps matches TRBD1 (7 bases). The source material was blood. This CDR3 is CASSSGGNEQFF. For the CDR3, the DNA is TGTGCCAGCAGCTCAGGGGGGAATGAGCAGTTCTTC.